This T cell receptor (beta chain) was profiled in a study of T-cell memory formation after mild COVID-19. Comments on this clonotype: As yet, its antigen is unknown.

V was clipped by 4 bases and J by 7 bases, with 11 bases between them. The CDR3 consists of 12 residues. From germline, CDR1 is SGHRS and CDR2 YFSETQ. Study-wide findings and caveats: A second wave expanding day 15 to 37 was CD4+-biased; contracting clones were balanced.

Libraries for TCRalpha and TCRbeta carried sample barcodes and unique molecular identifiers via 5'RACE. TCRdb passed the 5' RACE reads through MiXCR, listing each CDR3 protein once. This repertoire shows around 200,000 distinct CDR3 sequences, 27% found once; its top ten account for 10% to 12%. This TCR was recovered from an adult woman who had mild COVID-19 (a few samples of this study predate the infection). Cell type and time point are not known. Material: PBMCs or a T cell subset sorted from them (not recorded which). This rearrangement joins TRBV5-1 to TRBJ2-5; D is perhaps TRBD1 or TRBD2 (5 bases each). This chain's CDR3 is CASSGDAGTQYF. CDR3 DNA sequence: TGCGCCAGCAGCGGGGACGCGGGGACCCAGTACTTC.